Shown below are 26 T cell receptor beta chains from a single sample sequenced in a study of cytomegalovirus exposure and HLA in healthy donors. Primers: 60 Vbeta forward and 13 Jbeta reverse. Only in-frame clones appear in the TCRdb table, and some are missing; sequencing was by immunoSEQ multiplex PCR. Here the sample spans just over 150,000 clones, around 82% being singletons. Sequencing was performed on PBMCs. The origin of the receptors is a woman aged 50 to 65 in good health and CMV-seropositive.

The chain joins TRBV15 to TRBJ2-4, with 9 bases aligning to TRBD1. Germline V gene data show CDR1 as LNHNV and CDR2 as YYDKDF (reference sequence). This CDR3 contains 18 residues. V was clipped by 0 bases and J by 4 bases; unmatched bases: 10. The CDR3 DNA follows: TGTGCCACCAGCAGAGATTTGGCCGCGGACAGGGGAAAAAACATTCAGTACTTC. It is translated as CATSRDLAADRGKNIQYF.

V and J are TRBV27 and TRBJ1-5, with D maybe TRBD1 (5 bases). The CDR3 has 14 amino acids. V was pared by 3 bases and J by 6 bases, with 12 bases between. Germline CDR1 is MNHEY and CDR2 is SMNVEV (reference sequence). CDR3 amino acids: CASSFMGGGQPQHF. The CDR3 region has the DNA TGTGCCAGCAGTTTTATGGGGGGTGGTCAGCCCCAGCATTTT.

The genes are TRBV4-1 and TRBJ1-6; maybe TRBD1 (5 bases). Deletions cut 3 bases from V and 7 bases from J, with 25 bases between. Germline lookup yields CDR1 MGHRA and CDR2 YSYEKL. The CDR3 runs 19 residues. Here the CDR3 DNA reads TGCGCCAGCAGCCACCCCCCATCGACAGTGGGAAAGGCAAATTCACCCCTCCACTTT. Amino acids: CASSHPPSTVGKANSPLHF.

V is TRBV19 and J is TRBJ2-2; TRBD1 aligns across 7 bases. The V segment lost 10 bases and the J segment 4 bases; nucleotides outside the gene matches: 6. This CDR3 has 13 residues. The germline gives CDR1 LNHDA, CDR2 SQIVND (reference sequence). CDR3 amino acids: CATQGGPTGELFF. The CDR3 bases are TGTGCCACACAAGGGGGCCCCACCGGGGAGCTGTTTTTT.

The J gene is TRBJ2-7, the V gene TRBV6-5, with D maybe TRBD1 (6 bases). CDR3 length: 13 residues. The V end lost 6 bases, the J end lost 2 bases, and 11 bases lay between the germline ends. Looked up from germline, CDR1 is MNHEY and CDR2 is SVGAGI. CDR3 DNA sequence: TGTGCCAGCAGCCAACAGGGCACCTACGAGCAGTACTTC. It yields the protein CASSQQGTYEQYF.

This chain links TRBV29-1 with TRBJ2-1; 7 nucleotides align to TRBD1. The germline CDR1 and CDR2 sequences are SQVTM and ANQGSEA. This CDR3 comprises 16 residues. V dropped 0 bases and J dropped 2; count of bases not matched to a gene: 7. This CDR3 reads CSVEDRSTGTYNEQFF. The CDR3 DNA follows: TGCAGCGTTGAAGATCGGTCGACAGGGACCTACAATGAGCAGTTCTTC.

Notes on this clone: The junction differs from germline at one of its ends, possibly a read error. J is TRBJ2-7 and V is TRBV7-9; D is undetermined. CDR1 SEHNR and CDR2 FQNEAQ come from the germline V gene (reference sequence). The CDR3 extends over 11 amino acids. The CDR3 sequence: CSSSFAYEQYF. Here the CDR3 DNA reads TGTTCCAGCAGCTTCGCCTACGAGCAGTACTTC. Combining the CDR3 with reference TRBV7-9 and TRBJ2-7 gives the whole variable domain DTGVSQNPRHKITKRGQNVTFRCDPISEHNRLYWYRQTLGQGPEFLTYFQNEAQLEKSRLLSDRFSAERPKGSFSTLEIQRTEQGDSAMYLCSSSFAYEQYFGPGTRLTVT.

V usage is TRBV5-1 and J usage is TRBJ1-1; 7 positions agree with TRBD1. The V and J ends lost 4 bases and 4 bases, in that order; junction bases with no gene match: 10. Germline V CDR1 and CDR2: SGHRS, YFSETQ. The CDR3 is made up of 15 amino acids. In DNA form, the CDR3 reads TGCGCCAGCAGCGTTACACAGGGGCTTAGCACTGAAGCTTTCTTT. Translating gives CASSVTQGLSTEAFF.

This clone has just one count. The chain joins TRBV5-6 to TRBJ2-7; D possibly corresponds to TRBD2 (5 bases). Germline loops: CDR1 SGHDT, CDR2 YYEEEE. CDR3 length equals 12 residues. V was pared by 0 bases and J by 6 bases, with 7 bases between. This chain's CDR3 is CASSLASGEQYF. For the CDR3, the DNA is TGTGCCAGCAGCTTGGCCAGCGGCGAGCAGTACTTC. Together with reference TRBV5-6 and TRBJ2-7, the CDR3 gives the full variable domain: DAGVTQSPTHLIKTRGQQVTLRCSPKSGHDTVSWYQQALGQGPQFIFQYYEEEERQRGNFPDRFSGHQFPNYSSELNVNALLLGDSALYLCASSLASGEQYFGPGTRLTVT.

The V gene is TRBV29-1, the J gene TRBJ1-3; D remains ambiguous. The CDR3 spans 13 residues. The germline gives CDR1 SQVTM, CDR2 ANQGSEA. The V and J ends lost 4 bases and 2 bases respectively, with 9 bases between them. The CDR3 DNA sequence: TGCAGCGTTGCCAAAGGAGCTGGAAACACCATATATTTT. This codes for CSVAKGAGNTIYF.

This clone was seen only a few times. Other DNA sequences of this sample code for an identical CDR3. The gene calls are TRBV11-2 and TRBJ2-7; a possible D gene is TRBD1 (5 bases). The length of the CDR3 is 14 residues. V was clipped by 1 base and J by 0 bases, with 7 bases between them. The germline CDR1 and CDR2 sequences are SGHAT and FQNNGV. The CDR3 protein is CASSLGGGSYEQYF. CDR3 nucleotide sequence: TGTGCCAGCAGCTTAGGGGGCGGCTCCTACGAGCAGTACTTC. Variable domain in full (rest from reference TRBV11-2 and TRBJ2-7): EAGVAQSPRYKIIEKRQSVAFWCNPISGHATLYWYQQILGQGPKLLIQFQNNGVVDDSQLPKDRFSAERLKGVDSTLKIQPAKLEDSAVYLCASSLGGGSYEQYFGPGTRLTVT.

The chain combines TRBV5-6 with TRBJ2-2; a possible D gene is TRBD2 (6 bases). Germline V gene data show CDR1 as SGHDT and CDR2 as YYEEEE. The CDR3 totals 17 residues. V shed 0 bases and J shed 2 bases, with 14 bases lying between them. CDR3 sequence reads: CASSLGWAGPNTGELFF. CDR3 bases: TGTGCCAGCAGCTTGGGGTGGGCGGGGCCTAACACCGGGGAGCTGTTTTTT.

This sequence joins TRBV18 and TRBJ1-2; the D gene is possibly TRBD1 (6 bases). V was shortened by 8 bases and J by 8 bases, with 15 bases between the two germline ends. Germline values: CDR1 KGHSH, CDR2 LQKENI. This CDR3 region has 12 residues. The CDR3 DNA reads TGTGCCAGCACCTCGGACAGATGGGGCTACACCTTC. Translating gives CASTSDRWGYTF.

In DNA form, the CDR3 reads TGTGCCAGCAGGGCTAGCGGGGGCACCGGGGAGCTGTTTTTT. It is translated as CASRASGGTGELFF. V and J are TRBV9 and TRBJ2-2; 10 nucleotides match TRBD2. CDR3 length: 14 amino acids. Germline V CDR1 and CDR2: SGDLS, YYNGEE. J was trimmed by 4 bases and V by 5 bases; bases with no gene match: 2. Drawing the rest from reference TRBV9 and TRBJ2-2, the complete variable domain is DSGVTQTPKHLITATGQRVTLRCSPRSGDLSVYWYQQSLDQGLQFLIQYYNGEERAKGNILERFSAQQFPDLHSELNLSSLELGDSALYFCASRASGGTGELFFGEGSRLTVL.

The V gene is TRBV2, the J gene TRBJ1-6; perhaps TRBD1 as D (6 bases). The V end lost 4 bases, the J end lost 10 bases, and 14 bases lay between the germline ends. The CDR3 loop spans 14 amino acids. Germline lookup yields CDR1 SNHLY and CDR2 FYNNEI. For the CDR3, the DNA is TGTGCCAGCAGTGTACAGGGAACTGGCTCACCCCTCCACTTT. Its protein is CASSVQGTGSPLHF.

This chain uses TRBV11-2 with TRBJ2-3; 7 bases are a match to TRBD1. Trimming at V came to 5 bases and at J to 2 bases, leaving 7 bases not matched to a gene. Germline values: CDR1 SGHAT, CDR2 FQNNGV. The CDR3 has 15 residues. CDR3 protein: CASSPLDRDTDTQYF. DNA for the CDR3: TGTGCCAGCAGCCCATTAGACAGGGACACAGATACGCAGTATTTT.

This chain uses TRBV28 with TRBJ1-5; D gene ambiguous. Trimming took 2 bases from V and 7 from J, leaving 18 bases between them. In germline, CDR1 is MDHEN, CDR2 SYDVKM. The CDR3 is 16 residues long. This chain's CDR3 is CASSLGVAGEGQPQHF. As DNA, the CDR3 is TGTGCCAGCAGTTTAGGTGTGGCCGGGGAGGGCCAGCCCCAGCATTTT.

V and J are TRBV15 and TRBJ1-3; D not certain. The V end lost 5 bases, the J end lost 6 bases, and 14 bases lay between the germline ends. Germline CDR1 reads LNHNV; CDR2 reads YYDKDF (reference sequence). The CDR3 loop spans 14 amino acids. The CDR3 region is CATSDNRLKNTIYF. CDR3 coding DNA: TGTGCCACCAGCGACAACCGGCTTAAAAACACCATATATTTT.

A single count supports this clone. This chain links TRBV11-2 with TRBJ2-5, with 9 bases identical to TRBD2. V dropped 5 bases and J dropped 5; count of bases not matched to a gene: 9. CDR3 length equals 15 residues. Germline CDR1 reads SGHAT; CDR2 reads FQNNGV. The CDR3 DNA reads as TGTGCCAGCAGCAAAAGCGGGGGGCCCGGGGAGACCCAGTACTTC. It translates to CASSKSGGPGETQYF. The full variable domain, completed using reference TRBV11-2 and TRBJ2-5, is EAGVAQSPRYKIIEKRQSVAFWCNPISGHATLYWYQQILGQGPKLLIQFQNNGVVDDSQLPKDRFSAERLKGVDSTLKIQPAKLEDSAVYLCASSKSGGPGETQYFGPGTRLLVL.

The gene calls are TRBV29-1 and TRBJ1-2, with D tentatively TRBD1 (6 bases). V gave up 2 bases and J gave up 7 bases, with 14 bases separating them. The germline V gene has CDR1 SQVTM and CDR2 ANQGSEA. The CDR3 sequence is 13 residues long. CDR3 sequence: CSVEFWGRSGYTF. CDR3 coding DNA: TGCAGCGTTGAATTTTGGGGGCGCTCTGGCTACACCTTC.

The chain joins TRBV7-8 to TRBJ2-5; no reliable D call. Germline CDR1 reads SGHVS; CDR2 reads FQNEAQ. The length of the CDR3 is 13 residues. Trimming took 9 bases from V and 1 from J, leaving 12 bases between them. The CDR3 sequence: CASSRAGQETQYF. CDR3 DNA: TGTGCCAGTAGCCGAGCCGGCCAAGAGACCCAGTACTTC. The full variable domain, completed using reference TRBV7-8 and TRBJ2-5, is GAGVSQSPRYKVAKRGQDVALRCDPISGHVSLFWYQQALGQGPEFLTYFQNEAQLDKSGLPSDRFFAERPEGSVSTLKIQRTQQEDSAVYLCASSRAGQETQYFGPGTRLLVL.

This chain uses TRBV6-5 with TRBJ1-4; weak D call: TRBD1 (5 bases). The CDR3 length is 14 residues. V was trimmed by 2 bases and J by 7 bases, leaving 11 bases between them. Germline loops: CDR1 MNHEY, CDR2 SVGAGI. CDR3 bases: TGTGCCAGCAGTTACGCCCAGGGTCTTGAAAAACTGTTTTTT. Translating gives CASSYAQGLEKLFF.

Turning to this clone: At one end, the junction sequence differs from germline, possibly due to a read error. The chain combines TRBV10-1 with TRBJ2-3; tentatively, D is TRBD2 (6 bases). From germline, CDR1 is WNHNN and CDR2 SYGVQD (reference sequence). CDR3 length: 13 residues. Here the CDR3 reads CATSSGGTDTQYF. The CDR3 DNA follows: TGCGCCACCAGTTCGGGGGGCACAGATACGCAGTATTTT.

V gene TRBV27 combines with J gene TRBJ2-1, with D tentatively TRBD2 (5 bases). Per the germline V gene, CDR1 is MNHEY and CDR2 is SMNVEV (reference sequence). The CDR3 loop spans 15 amino acids. The V gene lost 6 bases and the J gene lost 4 bases, with 16 bases spanning the gap. This CDR3 reads CASSFQGGEYNEQFF. Written as DNA, the CDR3 is TGTGCCAGCAGCTTCCAAGGAGGAGAATACAATGAGCAGTTCTTC.

The rearrangement uses TRBV7-9 and TRBJ2-5; a possible D gene is TRBD2 (6 bases). In germline, CDR1 is SEHNR, CDR2 FQNEAQ (reference sequence). The CDR3 has 14 residues. V was clipped by 5 bases and J by 5 bases, with 15 bases between them. The CDR3 DNA reads as TGTGCCAGCAGCGCAATGGCTGGGGGGGAGACCCAGTACTTC. Amino acids: CASSAMAGGETQYF.

This sequence joins TRBV14 and TRBJ1-1; D is unresolved. The length of the CDR3 is 12 residues. The V gene lost 1 base and the J gene lost 11 bases, with 11 bases spanning the gap. Germline lookup yields CDR1 SGHDN and CDR2 FVKESK. Written as DNA, the CDR3 is TGTGCCAGCAGCCAAGGGCGAGGTATTGCTTTCTTT. It encodes CASSQGRGIAFF.